This T cell receptor beta chain stems from a study of spatial heterogeneity in lung cancer. Losses at the gene ends were 3 bases for V and 4 bases for J; bases not matched to a gene: 8. Germline V gene sequence: CDR1 KGHSH, CDR2 LQKENI. The CDR3 spans 16 residues. Via MiXCR, TCRdb re-called the 5' RACE reads, giving one row per CDR3 protein. The sample lists some 41,000 distinct CDR3 sequences; over 9.5% were seen once. Time point here: blood at routine non-recurrence follow-up after resection. This clonotype was seen a handful of times. V and J are TRBV18 and TRBJ2-3, with 9 positions matching TRBD2. The clonotype originates from a female donor with early-stage non-small cell lung cancer. Specimen: PBMCs, collected at follow-up. The CDR3 loop is CASSPRASGTSDTQYF. In nucleotides, the CDR3 is TGTGCCAGCTCACCGCGGGCTAGCGGGACATCAGATACGCAGTATTTT.